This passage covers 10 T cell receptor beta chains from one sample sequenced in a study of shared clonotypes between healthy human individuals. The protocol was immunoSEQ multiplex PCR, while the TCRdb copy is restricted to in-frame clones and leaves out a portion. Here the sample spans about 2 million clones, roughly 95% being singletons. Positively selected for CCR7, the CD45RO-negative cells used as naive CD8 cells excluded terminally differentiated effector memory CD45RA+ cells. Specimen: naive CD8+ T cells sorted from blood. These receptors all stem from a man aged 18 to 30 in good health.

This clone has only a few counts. CDR3 protein: CASSTGTLMNIQYF. The CDR3 DNA reads as TGTGCCAGCAGTACCGGGACCCTGATGAACATTCAGTACTTC. This rearrangement joins TRBV27 to TRBJ2-4; D assignment may be TRBD1 or TRBD2 (5 bases each). The V and J ends lost 5 bases and 7 bases respectively, with 15 bases between them. The germline gives CDR1 MNHEY, CDR2 SMNVEV (reference sequence). The CDR3 is made up of 14 amino acids.

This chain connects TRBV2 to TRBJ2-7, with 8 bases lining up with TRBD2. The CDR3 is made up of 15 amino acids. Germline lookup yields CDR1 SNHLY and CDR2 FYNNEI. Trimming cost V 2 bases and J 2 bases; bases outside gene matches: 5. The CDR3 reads CASSEWDGGAYEQYF. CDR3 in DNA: TGTGCCAGCAGTGAATGGGACGGGGGGGCCTACGAGCAGTACTTC.

Written as DNA, the CDR3 is TGCCCTCTAGGGGGCGATGGCTACACCTTC. Its protein product is CPLGGDGYTF. The J gene is TRBJ1-2, the V gene TRBV21-1; TRBD1, the D gene given by the table, was not confirmed from the DNA. TRBV21-1 is flagged as a pseudogene. The CDR3 has 10 residues.

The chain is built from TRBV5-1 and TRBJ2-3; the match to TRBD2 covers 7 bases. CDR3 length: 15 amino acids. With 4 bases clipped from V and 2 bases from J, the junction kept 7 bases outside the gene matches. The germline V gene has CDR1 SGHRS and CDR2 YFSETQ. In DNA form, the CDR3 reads TGCGCCAGCAGCCCCAGCGGGGATTACACAGATACGCAGTATTTT. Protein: CASSPSGDYTDTQYF.

The CDR3, as DNA: TGTGCCAGCAGCCCTAGCCCGGGACAGGGGATCGCAACTAATGAAAAACTGTTTTTT. Its protein is CASSPSPGQGIATNEKLFF. This rearrangement joins TRBV11-2 to TRBJ1-4; the match to TRBD1 covers 10 bases. The junction had 12 bases not matched to a gene; V was cut back by 5 bases and J by 0 bases. The CDR3 contains 19 residues. Germline loops: CDR1 SGHAT, CDR2 FQNNGV.

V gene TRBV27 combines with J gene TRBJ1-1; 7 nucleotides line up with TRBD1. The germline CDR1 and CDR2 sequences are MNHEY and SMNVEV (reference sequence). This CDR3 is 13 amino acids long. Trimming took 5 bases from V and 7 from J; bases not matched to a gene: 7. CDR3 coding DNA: TGTGCCAGCAGTAAATTAACAGGGGTTGAAGCTTTCTTT. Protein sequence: CASSKLTGVEAFF.

The CDR3 spells CASSLSWREGEKLFF. Here the CDR3 DNA reads TGTGCCAGCAGTTTAAGTTGGCGGGAGGGCGAAAAACTGTTTTTT. The chain couples TRBV27 to TRBJ1-4, with no clear D. V dropped 2 bases and J dropped 8 bases, with 15 bases sitting between them. Germline assignment: CDR1 MNHEY and CDR2 SMNVEV (reference sequence). This CDR3 spans 15 amino acids.

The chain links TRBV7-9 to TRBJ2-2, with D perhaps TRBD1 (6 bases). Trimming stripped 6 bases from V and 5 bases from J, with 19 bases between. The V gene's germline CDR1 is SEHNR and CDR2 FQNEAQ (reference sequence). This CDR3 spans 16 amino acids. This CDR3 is CASRGRGWVLTGELFF. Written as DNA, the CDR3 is TGTGCCAGCAGAGGCAGGGGATGGGTGTTGACCGGGGAGCTGTTTTTT.

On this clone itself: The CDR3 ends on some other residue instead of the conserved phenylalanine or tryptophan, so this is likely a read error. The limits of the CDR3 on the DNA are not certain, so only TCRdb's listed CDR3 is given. Here the CDR3 reads CASRTPFVLGDSSTSHPLS. This rearrangement joins TRBV5-8 to TRBJ2-3; TRBD1 is taken as the D call from the table, unchecked against the DNA. The CDR3 length equals 19 residues, ends included. Germline V lookup: CDR1 SGHTS, CDR2 YDEGEE.

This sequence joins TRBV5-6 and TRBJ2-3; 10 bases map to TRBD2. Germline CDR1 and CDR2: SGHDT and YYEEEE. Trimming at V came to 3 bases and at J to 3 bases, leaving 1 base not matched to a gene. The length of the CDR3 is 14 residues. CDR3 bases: TGTGCCAGCAGCTCGGGACTAGCGACAGATACGCAGTATTTT. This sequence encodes CASSSGLATDTQYF.